The clone carrying this T cell receptor beta chain was seen a few times. As yet, its antigen is unknown. The source of the sample is a study of T-cell memory formation after mild COVID-19. TCR alpha and TCR beta cDNA libraries carrying sample barcodes and UMIs came from 5'RACE with constant-segment primers. TCRdb used MiXCR to reprocess the 5' RACE reads, holding one entry per CDR3 protein. The sample records approximately 570,000 distinct CDR3 sequences, about 20% being singletons. Germline loops: CDR1 MGHRA, CDR2 YSYEKL. The CDR3 totals 17 residues. The V gene end was trimmed by 7 bases and the J gene end by 4 bases; junction bases not matched to a gene: 16. The study, taken as a whole, reports: That cross-reactive memory joined was suggested by some responding clones appearing in pre-infection memory.

Material: PBMCs or a T cell subset sorted from them (not recorded which). The chain couples TRBV4-1 to TRBJ1-3; TRBD1 agrees at 7 bases. This clonotype was sampled from an adult woman who had mild COVID-19 (a few samples of this study predate the infection). Cell type and time point are not known. In DNA form, the CDR3 reads TGCGCCAGCACCCCATCCCGGGACAGCGAACGGGGAAACACCATATATTTT. It codes for CASTPSRDSERGNTIYF.